This paragraph reports one T cell receptor (beta chain). Its antigen remains unknown. The record originates from a study of CD8 T cells in ankylosing spondylitis. Findings and caveats of the study: As reported, disease-linked clones showed significant enrichment in matched ankylosing spondylitis synovial fluid. Some motif variants had been reported before (in reactive arthritis synovial fluid and blood).

Molecular-barcoded quantitative 5'-RACE produced these TCR beta libraries. TCRdb independently ran MiXCR on the 5' RACE reads; one entry per CDR3 protein. The table records 200,000 to 300,000 distinct CDR3 sequences, approximately 10% of them present only once. The CDR3 is made up of 12 amino acids. Between the trimmed V and J ends, which lost 3 bases and 2 bases, there was a span of 4 bases. Germline CDR1 is LNHDA and CDR2 is SQIVND (reference sequence). Sample: blood, either unsorted or a sorted T cell fraction (not recorded which). The chain employs TRBV19 and TRBJ1-2; D remains unclear. The sequence was collected from a male donor with ankylosing spondylitis or in good health (not recorded which). The CDR3 nucleotides read TGTGCCAGTAGTATCACCAACTATGGCTACACCTTC. This encodes CASSITNYGYTF.